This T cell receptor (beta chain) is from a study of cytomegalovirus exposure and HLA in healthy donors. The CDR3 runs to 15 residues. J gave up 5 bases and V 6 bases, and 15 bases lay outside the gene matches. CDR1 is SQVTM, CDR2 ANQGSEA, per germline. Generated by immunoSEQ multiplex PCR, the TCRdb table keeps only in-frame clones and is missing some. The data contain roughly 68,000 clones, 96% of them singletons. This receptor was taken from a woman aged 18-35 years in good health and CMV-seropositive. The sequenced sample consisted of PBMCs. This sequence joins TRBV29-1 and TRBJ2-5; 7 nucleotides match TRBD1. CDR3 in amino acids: CSVTLAQGRLETQYF. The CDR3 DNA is TGCAGCGTGACCTTGGCACAGGGGAGATTGGAGACCCAGTACTTC.